Below are 3 T cell receptor beta chains sequenced from a single sample in a study of blood T cell repertoires in COVID-19. Repertoires were generated with immunoSEQ multiplex PCR, while TCRdb's copy carries only in-frame clones and drops some. The repertoire consists of 60,000 to 75,000 clones, with roughly 80% occurring once and the leading ten covering 5.5%. Sequencing input: peripheral blood. These receptor sequences come from a woman between 65 and 79 years old with acute or convalescent COVID-19.

The chain links TRBV4-2 to TRBJ1-1; D perhaps matches TRBD1 (6 bases). This CDR3 contains 14 residues. Germline lookup yields CDR1 LGHNA and CDR2 YNFKEQ. V was shortened by 4 bases and J by 8 bases, with 17 bases between the two germline ends. CDR3 nucleotide sequence: TGTGCCAGCAGCCTCGAAGGGGGGGTAGGGGAAGCTTTCTTT. Protein sequence: CASSLEGGVGEAFF.

This chain links TRBV5-1 with TRBJ2-1; TRBD2 agrees at 8 bases. V lost 1 base to trimming and J lost 4 bases; unmatched junction nucleotides: 4. In germline, CDR1 is SGHRS, CDR2 YFSETQ. The CDR3 sequence is 15 residues long. CDR3 coding DNA: TGCGCCAGCAGCTTGATCCCGGGGGGGTACAATGAGCAGTTCTTC. Its translation is CASSLIPGGYNEQFF.

This clone has only one observation. The genes are TRBV28 and TRBJ1-1; 12 nucleotides line up with TRBD1. Germline assignment: CDR1 MDHEN and CDR2 SYDVKM. The V gene end was trimmed by 3 bases and the J gene end by 5 bases; junction bases not matched to a gene: 4. The CDR3 is 15 amino acids. CDR3 sequence: CASSFRDRGRTEAFF. CDR3 nucleotide sequence: TGTGCCAGCAGTTTCCGGGACAGGGGGCGAACTGAAGCTTTCTTT.